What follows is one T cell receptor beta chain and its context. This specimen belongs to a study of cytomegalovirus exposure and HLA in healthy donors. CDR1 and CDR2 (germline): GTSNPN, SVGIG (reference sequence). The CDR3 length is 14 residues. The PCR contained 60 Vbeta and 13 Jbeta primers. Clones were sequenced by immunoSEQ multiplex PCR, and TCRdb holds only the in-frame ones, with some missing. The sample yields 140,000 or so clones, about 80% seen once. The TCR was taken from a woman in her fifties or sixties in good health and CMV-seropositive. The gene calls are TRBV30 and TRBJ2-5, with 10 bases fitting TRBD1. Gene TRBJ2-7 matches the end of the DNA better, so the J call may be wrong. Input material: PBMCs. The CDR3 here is CASGSGGTGDEQYF. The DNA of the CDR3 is TGTGCTTCAGGGTCTGGCGGGACAGGGGACGAGCAGTACTTC.